These 32 T cell receptor beta chains share one sample of origin, sequenced in a study of T cell responses to AZD1222 COVID-19 vaccine. Assay used: immunoSEQ multiplex PCR; TCRdb lists only in-frame clones, some missing. The sample consists of about 110,000 clones, approximately 90% of them appearing once. The material sequenced was peripheral blood, taken on day 0 of AZD1222 vaccination. The receptor source for this set is an adult in good health.

The CDR3 region has the DNA TGTGCCAGTAGTATTCCGGGACAGGGTCCCGAGCAGTACTTC. This codes for CASSIPGQGPEQYF. This rearrangement joins TRBV19 to TRBJ2-7, with TRBD1 matching 9 bases. The CDR3 is 14 residues long. Trimming took 3 bases from V and 6 from J; bases not matched to a gene: 6. The germline CDR1 and CDR2 sequences are LNHDA and SQIVND (reference sequence).

This clone has only a few counts. The rearrangement joins TRBV6-2 or TRBV6-3 to TRBJ2-7, with a possible D match to TRBD1 (6 bases). Germline V lookup: CDR1 MNHEY, CDR2 SVGEGT. V shed 6 bases and J shed 7 bases, with 19 bases lying between them. The CDR3 totals 14 residues. The chain's CDR3 is CASSLRTATKEQYF. CDR3 nucleotides: TGTGCCAGCAGCCTCCGGACAGCTACGAAGGAGCAGTACTTC.

The rearrangement uses TRBV14 and TRBJ1-2, with D tentatively TRBD1 (5 bases). V dropped 7 bases and J dropped 6 bases, with 15 bases sitting between them. This CDR3 has 13 residues. CDR1 is SGHDN, CDR2 FVKESK, per germline. This CDR3 reads CASNRGPFDGYTF. CDR3 nucleotides: TGTGCCAGCAACCGGGGACCCTTCGATGGCTACACCTTC.

The CDR3 bases are TGTGCCAGTAGTACCCGACAGGGAGTTGAAAAACTGTTTTTT. Its protein is CASSTRQGVEKLFF. This chain uses TRBV19 with TRBJ1-4; 7 bases agree with TRBD1. The V and J ends lost 4 bases and 7 bases, in that order; junction bases with no gene match: 6. CDR3 length equals 14 residues. Germline V lookup: CDR1 LNHDA, CDR2 SQIVND (reference sequence).

The chain carries TRBV7-2 and TRBJ1-5; D is possibly TRBD1 (5 bases). The V gene lost 3 bases and the J gene lost 4 bases, with 13 bases spanning the gap. This CDR3 has 15 residues. Germline CDR1 SGHTA, CDR2 FQGNSA. CDR3 amino acids: CASSFSRGGNQPQHF. DNA of the CDR3: TGTGCCAGCAGCTTCAGCCGTGGGGGAAATCAGCCCCAGCATTTT.

CDR3 loop: CASSLGGAAREQYF. DNA of the CDR3: TGTGCCAGCAGCTTAGGAGGGGCCGCTAGGGAGCAGTACTTC. The genes are TRBV11-2 and TRBJ2-7, with D possibly called TRBD1 or TRBD2 (5 bases each). V dropped 1 base and J dropped 7 bases, with 14 bases sitting between them. Per germline, CDR1 SGHAT and CDR2 FQNNGV. The CDR3 is 14 residues long.

The V and J genes are TRBV11-3 and TRBJ2-3, with TRBD2 matching over 13 bases. In germline, CDR1 is SGHNT, CDR2 YENEEA. Trimming at V came to 5 bases and at J to 4 bases, leaving 6 bases not matched to a gene. CDR3 length equals 16 residues. The CDR3 nucleotides are TGTGCCAGCAGCCTGGGACTAGCGGGAATCGCAGATACGCAGTATTTT. Its protein product is CASSLGLAGIADTQYF.

The CDR3 nucleotides read TGCGCCAGCAGCGAGGCAGGGAAAGGCGAGCAGTACTTC. The encoded protein is CASSEAGKGEQYF. The J gene is TRBJ2-7, the V gene TRBV4-1; TRBD1 is a possible D gene (5 bases). CDR3 length: 13 amino acids. In germline, CDR1 is MGHRA, CDR2 YSYEKL. Trimming removed 5 bases from V and 6 bases from J, with 14 bases in between.

V and J are TRBV6-1 and TRBJ1-4; 8 positions agree with TRBD1. V trimming: 2 bases; J trimming: 15 bases; junction bases outside the gene matches: 17. Germline V gives CDR1 MNHNS, CDR2 SASEGT. CDR3 length: 16 amino acids. The CDR3 DNA follows: TGTGCCAGCAGTGAATTATCCGGGACAGGCGCGATGAAGGTGTTTTTT. Amino acid sequence: CASSELSGTGAMKVFF.

The genes are TRBV27 and TRBJ2-7; TRBD2 is a possible D gene (6 bases). The length of the CDR3 is 16 residues. The V end lost 5 bases, the J end lost 1 base, and 18 bases lay between the germline ends. The germline CDR1 and CDR2 sequences are MNHEY and SMNVEV (reference sequence). CDR3 sequence: CASSPLLTGVSYEQYF. For the CDR3, the DNA is TGTGCCAGCAGTCCCCTCCTAACGGGGGTGTCCTACGAGCAGTACTTC.

The V call is TRBV6-2 or TRBV6-3, the J call TRBJ1-1; D gene uncertain. The CDR3 has 14 amino acids. Trimming took off 4 bases at V and 2 bases at J, with 11 bases between the two ends. Looked up from germline, CDR1 is MNHEY and CDR2 is SVGEGT. The CDR3 nucleotides are TGTGCCAGCAGTTTATTAAAAGGAAACACTGAAGCTTTCTTT. Amino acids: CASSLLKGNTEAFF.

The V gene is TRBV30, the J gene TRBJ2-7, with 7 bases matching TRBD2. Trimming cost V 5 bases and J 4 bases; bases outside gene matches: 5. Germline V gene lookup returns CDR1 GTSNPN and CDR2 SVGIG (reference sequence). The CDR3 is 12 residues long. The CDR3: CAWAGVGYEQYF. CDR3 DNA sequence: TGTGCCTGGGCGGGGGTCGGATACGAGCAGTACTTC.

The chain is built from TRBV29-1 and TRBJ2-6; D possibly matches TRBD1 or TRBD2 (6 bases each). The germline gives CDR1 SQVTM, CDR2 ANQGSEA. The CDR3 runs to 16 residues. Trimming took off 7 bases at V and 0 bases at J, with 16 bases between the two ends. CDR3 sequence reads: CSARGDPNSGANVLTF. The CDR3 region has the DNA TGCAGCGCAAGGGGGGACCCGAACTCTGGGGCCAACGTCCTGACTTTC.

The CDR3 nucleotides read TGTGCCAGCACCGGGACGGATAGCAATCAGCCCCAGCATTTT. It yields the protein CASTGTDSNQPQHF. The chain combines TRBV28 with TRBJ1-5; possibly TRBD1 for D (5 bases). CDR1 MDHEN and CDR2 SYDVKM come from the germline V gene. The germline V and J ends were trimmed by 7 bases and 0 bases, with 10 bases remaining between them. There are 14 residues in the CDR3.

The V gene is TRBV5-1, the J gene TRBJ2-3; possible D gene TRBD1, 6 bases. Looked up from germline, CDR1 is SGHRS and CDR2 is YFSETQ. The CDR3 spans 14 residues. The V end was cut by 0 bases, the J end by 6 bases, with 11 bases between. CDR3 bases: TGCGCCAGCAGCTTGGCACAGCAGGGGGATACGCAGTATTTT. Translated, it gives CASSLAQQGDTQYF.

The J gene is TRBJ2-3, the V gene TRBV2, with unresolved D. Germline CDR1 is SNHLY and CDR2 is FYNNEI. Trimming stripped 4 bases from V and 2 bases from J, with 1 base between. The CDR3 contains 11 residues. The CDR3 loop reads CASSATDTQYF. The CDR3 DNA sequence: TGTGCCAGCAGTGCCACAGATACGCAGTATTTT.

This chain uses TRBV3-1 (or the pseudogene TRBV3-2) with TRBJ2-7, with D hard to call. Germline V CDR1 and CDR2: LGHDT, YNNKEL (reference sequence). The CDR3 is 11 amino acids. V lost 5 bases to trimming and J lost 3 bases, with 5 bases between them. CDR3 DNA sequence: TGTGCCAGCAGCGGTCTCTACGAGCAGTACTTC. Encoded protein: CASSGLYEQYF.

This clone was detected a few times. The chain has TRBV11-3 and TRBJ2-1; TRBD2 aligns across 7 bases. The CDR3 length is 17 residues. Germline V gene data show CDR1 as SGHNT and CDR2 as YENEEA. The V gene end was trimmed by 5 bases and the J gene end by 3 bases; junction bases not matched to a gene: 13. The CDR3 DNA reads TGTGCCAGCAGCCCTACGGGCCACCGGGAGGTCTACAATGAGCAGTTCTTC. The encoded protein is CASSPTGHREVYNEQFF.

J is TRBJ2-1 and V is TRBV28, with a possible D match to TRBD1 (6 bases). Trimming cost V 2 bases and J 10 bases, with 18 bases left between them. Germline CDR1 reads MDHEN; CDR2 reads SYDVKM. The CDR3 sequence is 15 residues long. The CDR3 sequence: CASSLMAGATSEQFF. Here the CDR3 DNA reads TGTGCCAGCAGTTTAATGGCAGGGGCAACATCAGAGCAGTTCTTC.

This chain joins TRBV21-1 and TRBJ2-1; the table's D call, TRBD1, was not checked against the DNA. TRBV21-1 has pseudogene status. This CDR3 is 15 amino acids long. CDR3 DNA sequence: TGTGCCAGCAGCGGTCCCAGGGGGGACCAGCGCGAGCAGTTCTTC. It specifies CASSGPRGDQREQFF.

J is TRBJ1-6 and V is TRBV7-2; possibly TRBD1 for D (6 bases). CDR1 SGHTA and CDR2 FQGNSA come from the germline V gene. The CDR3 covers 15 residues. V dropped 0 bases and J dropped 9 bases, with 12 bases sitting between them. The chain's CDR3 is CASSLATGLGSPLHF. In nucleotides, the CDR3 is TGTGCCAGCAGCTTAGCAACAGGGCTCGGTTCACCCCTCCACTTT.

The chain uses TRBV18 and TRBJ2-1, with 7 bases lining up with TRBD2. Germline V gene sequence: CDR1 KGHSH, CDR2 LQKENI. This CDR3 spans 16 amino acids. Unmatched junction bases numbered 7, after V lost 0 bases and J lost 5 bases. CDR3 sequence (DNA): TGTGCCAGCTCACCACCCCTAGCGGTGATGAACAATGAGCAGTTCTTC. It yields the protein CASSPPLAVMNNEQFF.

The chain employs TRBV10-3 and TRBJ1-1; no clear D. This CDR3 has 13 residues. V was shortened by 4 bases and J by 1 base, with 7 bases between the two germline ends. From germline, CDR1 is ENHRY and CDR2 SYGVKD. CDR3: CAISVRENTEAFF. CDR3 DNA: TGTGCCATCAGTGTGCGTGAGAACACTGAAGCTTTCTTT.

This chain connects TRBV16 to TRBJ2-4, with 7 bases matching TRBD1. CDR1 is KGHSY, CDR2 FQNENV, per germline. V lost 0 bases, J lost 9 bases, and 8 bases stayed unmatched. The CDR3 spans 15 residues. The CDR3, as DNA: TGTGCCAGCAGCCAATCGAGGCCGGGACAGACCATTCAGTACTTC. Encoded protein: CASSQSRPGQTIQYF.

The chain joins TRBV5-6 to TRBJ2-1; D may be TRBD1 (5 bases). Germline V CDR1 and CDR2: SGHDT, YYEEEE. Deletions cut 1 base from V and 4 bases from J, with 12 bases between. The CDR3 consists of 15 residues. The CDR3 DNA reads TGTGCCAGCAGCTTGATAGAACAGGAGTACAATGAGCAGTTCTTC. Its protein is CASSLIEQEYNEQFF.

This sequence joins TRBV6-2 or TRBV6-3 and TRBJ2-4; possibly TRBD1 for D (5 bases). The V end lost 0 bases, the J end lost 2 bases, and 14 bases lay between the germline ends. This CDR3 has 17 amino acids. Germline assignment: CDR1 MNHEY and CDR2 SVGEGT. The CDR3 region is CASSYSSVAGTKNIQYF. The CDR3 bases are TGTGCCAGCAGTTACTCATCCGTGGCAGGGACCAAAAACATTCAGTACTTC.

The gene calls are TRBV3-1 (or the pseudogene TRBV3-2) and TRBJ2-5, with 9 bases identical to TRBD1. The CDR3 loop spans 14 amino acids. Germline-derived CDR1 and CDR2 are LGHDT and YNNKEL (reference sequence). With 3 bases clipped from V and 5 bases from J, the junction kept 4 bases outside the gene matches. The CDR3 loop reads CASSHRDRAETQYF. DNA for the CDR3: TGTGCCAGCAGCCACCGGGACAGGGCCGAGACCCAGTACTTC.

V gene TRBV20-1 combines with J gene TRBJ2-1; D not resolved. Germline lookup yields CDR1 DFQATT and CDR2 SNEGSKA (reference sequence). The length of the CDR3 is 10 residues. Trimming cost V 3 bases and J 9 bases, with 6 bases left between them. The CDR3 loop is CSASDGEQFF. The CDR3 DNA follows: TGCAGTGCTAGCGATGGTGAGCAGTTCTTC.

The J gene is TRBJ1-2, the V gene TRBV10-3, with D perhaps matching TRBD1 (6 bases). Germline V CDR1 and CDR2: ENHRY, SYGVKD. Deletions cut 10 bases from V and 9 bases from J, with 15 bases between. This CDR3 is built from 11 residues. The CDR3 coding sequence is TGTGCCACCCGGACAGATACTAGCTACACCTTC. It yields the protein CATRTDTSYTF.

In nucleotides, the CDR3 is TGTGCCATCAGTGATTCCGGGACAGGGAGTGGCTACACCTTC. Its translation is CAISDSGTGSGYTF. The gene calls are TRBV10-3 and TRBJ1-2, with TRBD1 matching over 9 bases. This CDR3 has 14 amino acids. The germline CDR1 and CDR2 sequences are ENHRY and SYGVKD. V gave up 3 bases and J gave up 7 bases; unmatched junction bases: 6.

This chain links TRBV9 with TRBJ1-1; TRBD1 agrees at 7 bases. J lost 5 bases, V lost 0 bases, and 4 bases had no gene match. The CDR3 covers 14 residues. CDR1 and CDR2 from the germline V gene are SGDLS and YYNGEE. The CDR3 DNA is TGTGCCAGCAGCGTAGCAGCAGGGGGGACTGAAGCTTTCTTT. Protein sequence: CASSVAAGGTEAFF.

The V call is TRBV30, the J call TRBJ2-3; 7 nucleotides line up with TRBD2. The ends lost 3 bases at V and 4 bases at J; junction bases unmatched: 7. The CDR3 consists of 14 residues. The germline V gene encodes CDR1 GTSNPN and CDR2 SVGIG (reference sequence). The DNA for the CDR3 is TGTGCCTGGAGCGGAGCGGGAAGCGCAGATACGCAGTATTTT. This gives the protein CAWSGAGSADTQYF.